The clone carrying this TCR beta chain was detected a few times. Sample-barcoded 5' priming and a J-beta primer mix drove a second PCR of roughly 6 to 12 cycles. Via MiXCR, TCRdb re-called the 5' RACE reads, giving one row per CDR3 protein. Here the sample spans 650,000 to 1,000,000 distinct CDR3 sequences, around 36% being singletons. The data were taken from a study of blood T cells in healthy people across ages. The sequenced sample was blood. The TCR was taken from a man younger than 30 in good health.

As DNA, the CDR3 is TGCAGTGCCGTAGCGGGGGCGCAAGAGACCCAGTACTTC. Residues: CSAVAGAQETQYF. V and J are TRBV20-1 and TRBJ2-5, with 9 nucleotides matching TRBD2. The germline V gene has CDR1 DFQATT and CDR2 SNEGSKA (reference sequence). The CDR3 covers 13 residues. Trimming cost V 6 bases and J 2 bases; bases outside gene matches: 4.